This is a list of T cell receptor beta chains from one sample in a study of T-cell reconstitution after alpha-beta-depleted transplantation in children. TCRdb itself ran the PCR reads through MiXCR, one entry per CDR3 protein. The sample lists a few hundred thousand distinct CDR3 sequences, 20% to 30% occurring once. The sample consisted of PBMCs, taken before TCRalphabeta/CD19-depleted stem cell transplant. These receptors were taken from a boy younger than two with Wiskott-Aldrich syndrome, due to receive a stem cell transplant. CDR3s include the opening cysteine and the closing phenylalanine or tryptophan. The order of the fields is V gene, D gene, CDR3 protein. A D gene is named only where the DNA matches it firmly.

TRBV5-1,NA,CASSAGTDYNEQFF
TRBV9,NA,CASSPRIIAAYNEQFF
TRBV5-1,TRBD1,CASSITGEETQYF
TRBV10-3,NA,CAIGTNPSNEQFF
TRBV5-1,TRBD1,CASSAGQGWETQYF
TRBV5-1,TRBD1,CASNALGGGGTEAFF
TRBV6-5,TRBD2,CASTGGETQYF
TRBV12-3/TRBV12-4,NA,CASSLWGTTYNEQFF
TRBV4-2,TRBD2,CASSPGAGGNEQFF
TRBV7-9,NA,CASSLKDTDTQYF
TRBV6-1,NA,CASSTYEQYF
TRBV27,NA,CASSLFREGTGELFF
TRBV7-9,TRBD2,CASSASGAYEQYF
TRBV29-1,NA,CSVLKRVTGELFF
TRBV5-1,TRBD1,CASSLTKTGLSVDEQYF
TRBV5-1,NA,CASSIVGSNTQYF
TRBV12-3/TRBV12-4,NA,CASSLYSGANTGELFF
TRBV15,NA,CATSREVPAEQYF
TRBV12-3/TRBV12-4,NA,CASTLMRRNEQFF
TRBV28,TRBD1,CASSRAGGLGTDTQYF
TRBV20-1,TRBD2,CSAGTSGTYEQYF
TRBV19,NA,CASAPRIFGGELFF
TRBV12-3/TRBV12-4,NA,CASSLAAGSYGYTF
TRBV28,NA,CASSFVSEETQYF
TRBV24-1,TRBD1,CATSGDRGSGNQPQHF
TRBV10-3,TRBD2,CAISEMTSGRANEQFF
TRBV29-1,NA,CSVGVFQETQYF
TRBV19,NA,CASSSTYRDTEAFF
TRBV7-2,NA,CASSLVGLYQETQYF
TRBV12-3/TRBV12-4,NA,CASSLVNRNYEQYF
TRBV6-5,TRBD2,CASSYVLAASNEQFF
TRBV5-1,NA,CASSSTPDTQYF
TRBV5-1,NA,CASSLAPENEQFF
TRBV10-3,TRBD2,CAISVLAGGGTDTQYF
TRBV20-1,TRBD1,CSAQGTADNYGYTF
TRBV10-3,TRBD2,CAISGSELAVYSYEQYF
TRBV6-5,NA,CASSYQLLGETQYF
TRBV11-3,NA,CASSLGPLRELFF
TRBV19,NA,CASSIGRGETQYF
TRBV2,TRBD1,CASRDGQDSYNEQFF